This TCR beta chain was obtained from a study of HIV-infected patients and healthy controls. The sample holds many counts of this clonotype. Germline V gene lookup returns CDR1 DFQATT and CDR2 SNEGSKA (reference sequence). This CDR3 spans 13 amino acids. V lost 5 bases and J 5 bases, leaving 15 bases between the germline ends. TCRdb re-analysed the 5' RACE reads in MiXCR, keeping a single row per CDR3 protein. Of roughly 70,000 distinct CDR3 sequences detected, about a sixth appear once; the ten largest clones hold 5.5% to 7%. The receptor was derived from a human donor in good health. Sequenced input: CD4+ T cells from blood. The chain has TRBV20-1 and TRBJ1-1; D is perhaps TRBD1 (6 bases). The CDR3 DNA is TGCAGTGCTGACCAGGGGCTTGGAACTGAAGCTTTCTTT. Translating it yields CSADQGLGTEAFF.